Following are 23 T cell receptor beta chains from one sample sequenced in a study of CXCR3-negative and CXCR3-positive naive CD8 T cells. Overall study results and limits: TRB CDR3 hydrophobicity was greater in CXCR3-positive naive cells than in CXCR3-negative naive cells.

Libraries of TRB cDNA were made by 5' RACE and carried UMIs. TCRdb re-called the 5' RACE reads and gives one entry per CDR3 protein, without DNA. The sample includes 140,000 to 150,000 distinct CDR3 sequences. No antigen is known for these receptors. The sequenced material came from naive CXCR3+ CD8+ T cells from blood. The subset denotes: CD45RO-CCR7+CD27+CD95- naive CD8+ T cells expressing CXCR3 (TNR3+). The receptors come from a human donor in good health. Some clones in this sample may be carry-over from other donors' samples.

The genes are TRBV29-1 and TRBJ2-3; TCRdb calls TRBD2, which cannot be checked without DNA. The CDR3 consists of 17 residues. Germline V CDR1 and CDR2: SQVTM, ANQGSEA. CDR3 loop: CSVDAAGGSTSTDTQYF.

The J gene is TRBJ2-1, the V gene TRBV3-1. Germline V CDR1 and CDR2: LGHDT, YNNKEL (reference sequence). CDR3 size: 15 residues. CDR3 sequence reads: CASSQEYGLYNEQFF.

This chain joins TRBV7-2 and TRBJ2-1; TCRdb gives TRBD1 as the D gene, but with no DNA this cannot be confirmed. CDR1 and CDR2 (germline): SGHTA, FQGNSA. This CDR3 comprises 12 residues. Here the CDR3 reads CASSSMSYEQFF.

The chain is built from TRBV7-2 and TRBJ1-2. Germline V gene data show CDR1 as SGHTA and CDR2 as FQGNSA. The CDR3 length is 14 residues. The chain's CDR3 is CASSLAQSWYGYTF. The variable domain in full, completed from reference TRBV7-2 and TRBJ1-2, reads GAGVSQSPSNKVTEKGKDVELRCDPISGHTALYWYRQSLGQGLEFLIYFQGNSAPDKSGLPSDRFSAERTGGSVSTLTIQRTQQEDSAVYLCASSLAQSWYGYTFGSGTRLTVV.

This chain uses TRBV20-1 with TRBJ1-1. The length of the CDR3 is 12 residues. CDR1 and CDR2 from the germline V gene are DFQATT and SNEGSKA (reference sequence). CDR3 loop: CSASGLDAEAFF.

The chain recombines TRBV7-9 with TRBJ1-1; TCRdb returns TRBD1, unconfirmable since there is no DNA. Germline CDR1 reads SEHNR; CDR2 reads FQNEAQ (reference sequence). The CDR3 contains 16 residues. The CDR3 here is CASSLAAGGTPREAFF.

This rearrangement joins TRBV12-3 or TRBV12-4 to TRBJ2-2; the TCRdb call, TRBD2, lacks DNA for checking. The CDR3 is 15 amino acids. CDR3 loop: CASLLSGGNTGELFF.

The chain recombines TRBV29-1 with TRBJ1-4; the D call of TRBD1 rests on TCRdb alone, since no DNA is present to check it. Germline V gene sequence: CDR1 SQVTM, CDR2 ANQGSEA. The CDR3 sequence is 12 residues long. CDR3 amino acids: CSGQSWDEKLFF. The whole variable domain, remainder taken from reference TRBV29-1 and TRBJ1-4, is SAVISQKPSRDICQRGTSLTIQCQVDSQVTMMFWYRQQPGQSLTLIATANQGSEATYESGFVIDKFPISRPNLTFSTLTVSNMSPEDSSIYLCSGQSWDEKLFFGSGTQLSVL.

The CDR3 is CASSQDLDLRDTGELFF. The rearrangement links TRBV4-1 to TRBJ2-2. Per the germline V gene, CDR1 is MGHRA and CDR2 is YSYEKL. The CDR3 covers 17 residues.

The chain combines TRBV10-3 with TRBJ2-5; TCRdb's D gene call, TRBD2, goes unchecked for lack of DNA. This CDR3 is 17 amino acids long. Germline loops: CDR1 ENHRY, CDR2 SYGVKD. CDR3 amino acids: CAISDQPSGSRQETQYF.

V and J are TRBV6-6 and TRBJ1-1. Germline V CDR1 and CDR2: MNHNY, SVGAGI (reference sequence). This CDR3 comprises 13 residues. The CDR3: CASSLGVKTEAFF.

The V gene is TRBV7-9, the J gene TRBJ1-3; TCRdb's assignment of TRBD1 cannot be checked, as there is no DNA. Per the germline V gene, CDR1 is SEHNR and CDR2 is FQNEAQ (reference sequence). The CDR3 is 14 amino acids. The CDR3 region is CASSPGDRGNTIYF.

This sequence joins TRBV7-9 and TRBJ1-4; absent DNA, TCRdb's TRBD1 call cannot be checked. Germline CDR1 and CDR2: SEHNR and FQNEAQ (reference sequence). The CDR3 has 14 residues. The CDR3: CASSSPQGDEKLFF.

The gene calls are TRBV7-9 and TRBJ2-2; the D call of TRBD1 rests on TCRdb alone, since no DNA is present to check it. CDR1 is SEHNR and CDR2 is FQNEAQ in the germline V gene (reference sequence). The CDR3 sequence is 16 residues long. The CDR3: CASSLKPGPYTGELFF.

The chain links TRBV28 to TRBJ2-5; as DNA is missing, the TRBD2 call by TCRdb cannot be tested. The CDR3 loop spans 21 amino acids. Germline V CDR1 and CDR2: MDHEN, SYDVKM. CDR3: CASNTWTLWGGERITKETQYF.

The CDR3 sequence is CASSQDGTYTDTQYF. The chain recombines TRBV4-3 with TRBJ2-3. Germline CDR1 LGHNA, CDR2 YSLEER. CDR3 size: 15 residues.

The chain has TRBV11-2 and TRBJ2-1. Germline CDR1 reads SGHAT; CDR2 reads FQNNGV. The CDR3 totals 12 residues. The CDR3 sequence is CASSLISNEQFF.

The rearrangement joins TRBV19 to TRBJ2-1; the D call of TRBD1 rests on TCRdb alone, since no DNA is present to check it. The CDR3 consists of 15 residues. Per the germline V gene, CDR1 is LNHDA and CDR2 is SQIVND (reference sequence). CDR3 sequence: CASSIWGAANNEQFF.

V usage is TRBV7-9 and J usage is TRBJ2-2; TCRdb returns TRBD2, unconfirmable since there is no DNA. This CDR3 has 15 amino acids. Germline CDR1 reads SEHNR; CDR2 reads FQNEAQ (reference sequence). CDR3 protein: CASSKGLAGPAELFF.

The chain is built from TRBV19 and TRBJ2-7. The CDR3 covers 13 residues. CDR1 is LNHDA, CDR2 SQIVND, per germline (reference sequence). CDR3 in amino acids: CASSMQSSYEQYF.

This chain joins TRBV3-1 and TRBJ2-7; TCRdb selects TRBD2, and the lack of DNA leaves this call unchecked. Looked up from germline, CDR1 is LGHDT and CDR2 is YNNKEL (reference sequence). The CDR3 spans 15 residues. Here the CDR3 reads CASSQRPSSSYEQYF.

The CDR3 sequence: CASTGGDEETRYF. This chain joins TRBV6-6 and TRBJ2-5; TCRdb returns TRBD1, unconfirmable since there is no DNA. The V gene's germline CDR1 is MNHNY and CDR2 SVGAGI (reference sequence). The CDR3 is 13 residues long.

The J gene is TRBJ2-7, the V gene TRBV29-1; with no DNA, the TCRdb D assignment of TRBD1 cannot be verified. This CDR3 spans 13 amino acids. Germline V gene sequence: CDR1 SQVTM, CDR2 ANQGSEA. CDR3: CSVRTGVSYEQYF.